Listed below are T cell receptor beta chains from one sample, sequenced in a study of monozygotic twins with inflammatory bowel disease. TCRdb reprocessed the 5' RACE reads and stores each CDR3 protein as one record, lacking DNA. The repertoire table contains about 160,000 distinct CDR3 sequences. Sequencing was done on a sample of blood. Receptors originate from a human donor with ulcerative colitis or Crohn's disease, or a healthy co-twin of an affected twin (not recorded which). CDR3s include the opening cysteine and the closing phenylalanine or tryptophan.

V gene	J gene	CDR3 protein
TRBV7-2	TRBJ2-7	CASEGRGYEQYF
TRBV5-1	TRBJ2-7	CASSRKQAGGVYEQYF
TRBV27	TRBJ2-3	CASLGNPGQSVFTDTQYF
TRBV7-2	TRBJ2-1	CASSSRDYNDEQFF
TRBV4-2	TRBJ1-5	CASSQDFKDQPQHF
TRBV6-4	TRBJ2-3	CASSLSESTDTQYF
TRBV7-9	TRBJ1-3	CASSLSGGGLSGNTIYF
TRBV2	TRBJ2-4	CASSQGGQAKNMQYF
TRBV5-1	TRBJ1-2	CASSLAGQGNYGYTF
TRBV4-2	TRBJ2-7	CASSQVAGGSYEQYF
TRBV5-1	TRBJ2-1	CASSADLRGIDEQFF
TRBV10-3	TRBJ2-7	CAISPVRSSYEQYF
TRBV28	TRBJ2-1	CASSTPGLAAGLVNEQFF
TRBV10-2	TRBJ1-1	CASRGFRGKGTEAFF
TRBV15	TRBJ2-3	CATSREAIKGTDTQYF
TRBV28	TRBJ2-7	CASSSPRGTFYEQYF
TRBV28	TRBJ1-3	CASRLWAPGNTIYF
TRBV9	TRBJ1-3	CASSVEKDLRNTIYF